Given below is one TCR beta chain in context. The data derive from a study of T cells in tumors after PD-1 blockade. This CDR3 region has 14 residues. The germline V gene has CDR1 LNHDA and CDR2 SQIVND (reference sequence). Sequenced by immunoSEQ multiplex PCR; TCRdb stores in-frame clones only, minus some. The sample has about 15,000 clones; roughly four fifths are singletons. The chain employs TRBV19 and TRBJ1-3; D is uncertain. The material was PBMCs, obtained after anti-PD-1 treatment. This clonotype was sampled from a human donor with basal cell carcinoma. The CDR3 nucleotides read TGTGCGTGCTCGTTTAGTCGCTCTGGAAACACCATATATTTT. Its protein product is CACSFSRSGNTIYF.